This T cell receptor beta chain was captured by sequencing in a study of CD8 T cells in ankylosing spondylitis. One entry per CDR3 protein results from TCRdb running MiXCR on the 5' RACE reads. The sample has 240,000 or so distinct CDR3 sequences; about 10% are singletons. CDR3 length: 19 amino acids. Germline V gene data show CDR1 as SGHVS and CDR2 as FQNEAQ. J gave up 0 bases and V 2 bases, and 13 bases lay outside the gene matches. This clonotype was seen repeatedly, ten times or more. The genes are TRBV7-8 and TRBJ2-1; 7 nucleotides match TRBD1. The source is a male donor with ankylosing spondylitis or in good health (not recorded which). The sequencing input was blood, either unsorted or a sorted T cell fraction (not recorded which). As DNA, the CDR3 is TGTGCCAGCAGCTTACCATCGGAACAGGGGATAGGCTCCTACAATGAGCAGTTCTTC. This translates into CASSLPSEQGIGSYNEQFF.